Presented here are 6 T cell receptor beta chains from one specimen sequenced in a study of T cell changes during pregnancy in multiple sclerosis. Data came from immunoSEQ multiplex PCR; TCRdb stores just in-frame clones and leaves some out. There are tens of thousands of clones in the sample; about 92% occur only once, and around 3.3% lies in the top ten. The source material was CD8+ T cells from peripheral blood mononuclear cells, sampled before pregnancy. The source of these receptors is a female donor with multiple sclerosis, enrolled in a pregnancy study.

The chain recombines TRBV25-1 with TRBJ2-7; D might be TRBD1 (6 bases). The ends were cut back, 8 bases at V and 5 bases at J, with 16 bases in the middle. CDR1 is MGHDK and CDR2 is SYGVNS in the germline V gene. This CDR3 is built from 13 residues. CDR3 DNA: TGTGCCAGCGGAGTAGGGGGAGTGGACGAGCAGTACTTC. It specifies CASGVGGVDEQYF.

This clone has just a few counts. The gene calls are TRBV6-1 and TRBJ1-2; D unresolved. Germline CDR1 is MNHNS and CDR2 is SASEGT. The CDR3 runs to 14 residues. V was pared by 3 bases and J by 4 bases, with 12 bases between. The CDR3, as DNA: TGTGCCAGCAGTGAGGTAGACACCACCTATGGCTACACCTTC. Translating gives CASSEVDTTYGYTF.

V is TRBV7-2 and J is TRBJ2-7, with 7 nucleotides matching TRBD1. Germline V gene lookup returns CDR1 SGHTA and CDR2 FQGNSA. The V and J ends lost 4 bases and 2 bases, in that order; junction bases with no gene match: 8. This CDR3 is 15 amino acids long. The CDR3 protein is CASSWDSPGPYEQYF. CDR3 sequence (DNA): TGTGCCAGCAGCTGGGACAGCCCGGGTCCCTACGAGCAGTACTTC.

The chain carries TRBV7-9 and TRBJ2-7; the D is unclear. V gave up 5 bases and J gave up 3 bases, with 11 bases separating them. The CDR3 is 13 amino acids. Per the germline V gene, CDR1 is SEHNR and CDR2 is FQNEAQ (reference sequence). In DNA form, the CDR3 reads TGTGCCAGCAGCGCCGAACACCGCTACGAGCAGTACTTC. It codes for CASSAEHRYEQYF.

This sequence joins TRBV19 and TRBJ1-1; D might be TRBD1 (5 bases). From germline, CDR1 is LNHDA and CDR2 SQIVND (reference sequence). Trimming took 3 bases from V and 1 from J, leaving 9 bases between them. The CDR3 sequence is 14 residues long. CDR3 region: CASSMRRENTEAFF. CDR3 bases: TGTGCCAGTAGTATGCGCAGGGAGAACACTGAAGCTTTCTTT. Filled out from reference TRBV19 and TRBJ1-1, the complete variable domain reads DGGITQSPKYLFRKEGQNVTLSCEQNLNHDAMYWYRQDPGQGLRLIYYSQIVNDFQKGDIAEGYSVSREKKESFPLTVTSAQKNPTAFYLCASSMRRENTEAFFGQGTRLTVV.

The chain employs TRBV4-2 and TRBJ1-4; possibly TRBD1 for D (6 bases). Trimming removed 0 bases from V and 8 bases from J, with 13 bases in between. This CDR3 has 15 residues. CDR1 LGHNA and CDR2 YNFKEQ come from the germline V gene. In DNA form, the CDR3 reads TGTGCCAGCAGCCAAGAACAGGGACATGTCGAAAAACTGTTTTTT. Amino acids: CASSQEQGHVEKLFF.